Following are 14 T cell receptor beta chains from one sample sequenced in a study of blood T cell repertoires in COVID-19. The table came from immunoSEQ multiplex PCR; TCRdb's copy has only in-frame clones and leaves some out. Seen here are approximately 180,000 clones, 87% observed once, and the top ten hold roughly 21%. Sequenced: peripheral blood. Every receptor here comes from a man aged 55 to 69 with active or convalescent COVID-19.

The rearrangement links TRBV6-5 to TRBJ1-2, with D possibly matching TRBD1 (6 bases). Germline V gene data show CDR1 as MNHEY and CDR2 as SVGAGI. This CDR3 contains 13 residues. V lost 5 bases, J lost 4 bases, and 11 bases lay in between. In DNA form, the CDR3 reads TGTGCCAGCAGTCTCTCAGGGGCCTATGGCTACACCTTC. Translated, it gives CASSLSGAYGYTF.

The chain has TRBV7-8 and TRBJ1-3, with D possibly matching TRBD1 (6 bases). The CDR3 spans 14 residues. V lost 5 bases and J 4 bases, leaving 12 bases between the germline ends. In germline, CDR1 is SGHVS, CDR2 FQNEAQ. This chain's CDR3 is CASSVQGTGNTIYF. CDR3 DNA: TGTGCCAGCAGCGTTCAGGGGACCGGAAACACCATATATTTT.

V gene TRBV12-3 or TRBV12-4 combines with J gene TRBJ1-2; D not resolved. Trimming left V 7 bases short and J 6 bases short, with 9 bases between. This CDR3 contains 11 residues. The CDR3 sequence is CASMGGNGYTF. The CDR3 nucleotides read TGTGCCAGCATGGGAGGGAATGGCTACACCTTC.

The chain links TRBV3-1 (or the pseudogene TRBV3-2) to TRBJ2-2; 10 nucleotides match TRBD1. This CDR3 is built from 15 residues. The V gene end was trimmed by 4 bases and the J gene end by 7 bases; junction bases not matched to a gene: 6. CDR1 and CDR2 (germline): LGHDT, YNNKEL (reference sequence). CDR3 residues: CASSPRRTGGGELFF. The CDR3 nucleotides read TGTGCCAGCAGCCCCCGTCGGACAGGGGGCGGGGAGCTGTTTTTT.

The V gene is TRBV5-1, the J gene TRBJ2-3; no definite D call. CDR1 is SGHRS and CDR2 is YFSETQ in the germline V gene. The CDR3 has 14 residues. Trimming shortened V by 4 bases and J by 2 bases, and 11 bases separated the two germline ends. CDR3 sequence reads: CASSTGSHTDTQYF. DNA of the CDR3: TGCGCCAGCAGCACCGGTAGCCACACAGATACGCAGTATTTT. The whole variable domain, remainder taken from reference TRBV5-1 and TRBJ2-3, is KAGVTQTPRYLIKTRGQQVTLSCSPISGHRSVSWYQQTPGQGLQFLFEYFSETQRNKGNFPGRFSGRQFSNSRSEMNVSTLELGDSALYLCASSTGSHTDTQYFGPGTRLTVL.

This chain links TRBV30 with TRBJ2-6; possible D gene TRBD1, 5 bases. The length of the CDR3 is 14 residues. The germline V gene has CDR1 GTSNPN and CDR2 SVGIG (reference sequence). Trimming removed 3 bases from V and 2 bases from J, with 8 bases in between. The CDR3 DNA follows: TGTGCCTGGAGGGACACGGCTGGGGCCAACGTCCTGACTTTC. Protein sequence: CAWRDTAGANVLTF.

The chain employs TRBV5-8 and TRBJ2-7; the match to TRBD1 covers 7 bases. This CDR3 spans 13 amino acids. Germline V gene lookup returns CDR1 SGHTS and CDR2 YDEGEE. Trimming removed 8 bases from V and 2 bases from J; junction bases left unmatched: 7. The CDR3 DNA reads as TGTGCCAGTTCCCGGGACAGCCCCTACGAGCAGTACTTC. Translated: CASSRDSPYEQYF.

Of note for this clone: At the DNA level, this CDR3 is encoded by other sequences in the same sample as well. This chain joins TRBV5-1 and TRBJ2-3; D not resolved. Trimming pared 3 bases from V and 2 bases from J, leaving 7 bases between. There are 13 residues in the CDR3. The germline CDR1 and CDR2 sequences are SGHRS and YFSETQ. This chain's CDR3 is CASSSLPTDTQYF. The CDR3 nucleotides read TGCGCCAGCAGCTCCCTCCCCACAGATACGCAGTATTTT.

The rearrangement links TRBV7-9 to TRBJ1-2; D not certain. Germline assignment: CDR1 SEHNR and CDR2 FQNEAQ (reference sequence). The V and J ends lost 5 bases and 4 bases respectively, with 11 bases between them. The CDR3 sequence is 13 residues long. The CDR3 coding sequence is TGTGCCAGCAGCCCCCGTGGCGGCTATGGCTACACCTTC. It is translated as CASSPRGGYGYTF.

This chain joins TRBV24-1 and TRBJ1-2; D remains ambiguous. Trimming shortened V by 3 bases and J by 4 bases, and 8 bases separated the two germline ends. The CDR3 totals 13 residues. Germline CDR1 KGHDR, CDR2 SFDVKD. CDR3 region: CATSDPGSYGYTF. The CDR3 nucleotides read TGTGCCACCAGTGATCCGGGAAGCTATGGCTACACCTTC.

This CDR3 is CAISTGDEQFF. CDR3 nucleotides: TGTGCCATCAGTACAGGGGATGAGCAGTTCTTC. The chain carries TRBV10-3 and TRBJ2-1; 7 bases are a match to TRBD1. Germline V lookup: CDR1 ENHRY, CDR2 SYGVKD. Trimming cost V 5 bases and J 8 bases; bases outside gene matches: 0. This CDR3 region has 11 residues.

The chain links TRBV2 to TRBJ1-5, with D uncertain. V shed 2 bases and J shed 7 bases, with 9 bases lying between them. The CDR3 is made up of 13 amino acids. In germline, CDR1 is SNHLY, CDR2 FYNNEI. DNA of the CDR3: TGTGCCAGCAGTGAATGGGGAGGGCAGCCCCAGCATTTT. It encodes CASSEWGGQPQHF.

The V and J genes are TRBV5-5 and TRBJ1-2; no clear D. Trimming stripped 4 bases from V and 6 bases from J, with 19 bases between. The germline CDR1 and CDR2 sequences are SGHKS and YYEKEE (reference sequence). The CDR3 contains 15 residues. The CDR3 nucleotides are TGTGCCAGCAGCCGCTCCGACTCTGCCGGGAATGGCTACACCTTC. This codes for CASSRSDSAGNGYTF.

The chain links TRBV19 to TRBJ2-1; 7 bases agree with TRBD2. The junction had 3 bases not matched to a gene; V was cut back by 4 bases and J by 0 bases. Germline CDR1 LNHDA, CDR2 SQIVND (reference sequence). CDR3 length: 15 residues. The CDR3 loop reads CASSRLAGSYNEQFF. DNA of the CDR3: TGTGCCAGTAGTAGACTAGCTGGCTCCTACAATGAGCAGTTCTTC.